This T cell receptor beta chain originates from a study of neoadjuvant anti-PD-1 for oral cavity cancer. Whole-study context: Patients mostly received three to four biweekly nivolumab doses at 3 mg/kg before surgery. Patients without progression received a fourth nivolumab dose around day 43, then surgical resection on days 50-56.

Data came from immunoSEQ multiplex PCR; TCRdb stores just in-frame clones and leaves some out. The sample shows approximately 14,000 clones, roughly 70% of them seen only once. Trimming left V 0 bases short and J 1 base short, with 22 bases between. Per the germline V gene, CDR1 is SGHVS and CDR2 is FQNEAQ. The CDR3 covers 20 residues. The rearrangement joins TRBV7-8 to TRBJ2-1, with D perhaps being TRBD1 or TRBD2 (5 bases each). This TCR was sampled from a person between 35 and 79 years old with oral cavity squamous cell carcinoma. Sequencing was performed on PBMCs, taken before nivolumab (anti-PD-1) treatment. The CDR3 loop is CASSLAFSPVGERSYNEQFF. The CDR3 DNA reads TGTGCCAGCAGCTTAGCCTTTTCTCCCGTGGGGGAGCGATCCTACAATGAGCAGTTCTTC. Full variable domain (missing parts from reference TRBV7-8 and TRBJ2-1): GAGVSQSPRYKVAKRGQDVALRCDPISGHVSLFWYQQALGQGPEFLTYFQNEAQLDKSGLPSDRFFAERPEGSVSTLKIQRTQQEDSAVYLCASSLAFSPVGERSYNEQFFGPGTRLTVL.